These 8 T cell receptor beta chains were sequenced from one sample in a study of blood T cell repertoires in COVID-19. The protocol was immunoSEQ multiplex PCR, while the TCRdb copy is restricted to in-frame clones and leaves out a portion. The sample lists more than 110,000 clones, roughly 80% occurring once. Sequencing was carried out using peripheral blood. Source of these receptors: an elderly woman in a cohort sampled during active or convalescent COVID-19.

The chain employs TRBV7-2 and TRBJ1-2; maybe TRBD1 (5 bases). CDR1 and CDR2 (germline): SGHTA, FQGNSA. Trimming removed 3 bases from V and 8 bases from J, with 19 bases in between. The CDR3 runs 15 residues. The CDR3 sequence is CASSFAGGRGIGYTF. The CDR3 bases are TGTGCCAGCAGCTTTGCCGGGGGGAGGGGTATCGGCTACACCTTC.

The genes are TRBV2 and TRBJ1-2; 8 positions match TRBD1. Germline values: CDR1 SNHLY, CDR2 FYNNEI. Losses at the gene ends were 1 base for V and 10 bases for J; bases not matched to a gene: 8. The CDR3 sequence is 14 residues long. The CDR3 sequence is CASSEVGQGVDYTF. In DNA form, the CDR3 reads TGTGCCAGCAGTGAAGTAGGACAGGGAGTCGACTACACCTTC.

The chain joins TRBV4-2 to TRBJ1-2, with 7 bases matching TRBD1. V was pared by 0 bases and J by 0 bases, with 7 bases of the junction left unmatched. This CDR3 region has 17 residues. In germline, CDR1 is LGHNA, CDR2 YNFKEQ. In DNA, the CDR3 is TGTGCCAGCAGCCAAGAGAGAGGGACAGCCTCTAACTATGGCTACACCTTC. This codes for CASSQERGTASNYGYTF.

The CDR3 loop is CASSLDRGRNSPLHF. In nucleotides, the CDR3 is TGTGCCAGCAGCTTAGACAGGGGGCGGAATTCACCCCTCCACTTT. This sequence joins TRBV11-2 and TRBJ1-6, with 8 bases identical to TRBD1. The CDR3 is made up of 15 amino acids. Losses at the gene ends were 0 bases for V and 7 bases for J; bases not matched to a gene: 2. Germline assignment: CDR1 SGHAT and CDR2 FQNNGV.

This clone was detected a few times. The V and J genes are TRBV29-1 and TRBJ1-1; D not resolved. Germline V lookup: CDR1 SQVTM, CDR2 ANQGSEA. The CDR3 sequence is 12 residues long. The V end lost 5 bases, the J end lost 4 bases, and 11 bases lay between the germline ends. The CDR3 loop reads CSVNQVVTEAFF. CDR3 DNA: TGCAGCGTTAACCAGGTAGTCACTGAAGCTTTCTTT.

The V call is TRBV9, the J call TRBJ2-5, with 7 bases identical to TRBD1. The CDR3 is 14 amino acids. Germline values: CDR1 SGDLS, CDR2 YYNGEE. The V gene end was trimmed by 0 bases and the J gene end by 5 bases; junction bases not matched to a gene: 4. The CDR3 is CASSVEGGFETQYF. The CDR3 nucleotides are TGTGCCAGCAGCGTAGAAGGGGGCTTCGAGACCCAGTACTTC.

The chain couples TRBV7-3 to TRBJ1-3; 7 bases align to TRBD1. V was pared by 0 bases and J by 1 base, with 6 bases of the junction left unmatched. The CDR3 spans 17 residues. Germline CDR1 SGHTA, CDR2 FQGTGA. CDR3 nucleotide sequence: TGTGCCAGCAGCTTAACGGCCGCAGGGGGATCTGGAAACACCATATATTTT. Translation: CASSLTAAGGSGNTIYF.

The V call is TRBV10-1, the J call TRBJ2-1; 12 bases are shared with TRBD2. Germline V CDR1 and CDR2: WNHNN, SYGVQD (reference sequence). This CDR3 comprises 18 residues. Trimming at V came to 5 bases and at J to 5 bases, leaving 13 bases not matched to a gene. CDR3 in amino acids: CASSPSGGAARGNNEQFF. The CDR3 region has the DNA TGCGCCAGCAGTCCTAGCGGGGGGGCAGCTCGGGGAAACAATGAGCAGTTCTTC.